The 15 T cell receptor beta chains reported below all come from one sample, sequenced in a study of beta chain features in type 1 diabetes. Investigators reverse transcribed all isolated RNA, so they sequenced expressed TCRB transcripts. TCRdb's copy holds only in-frame clones and misses some; the assay was immunoSEQ multiplex PCR. The table includes about 650,000 clones, approximately 13% detected once. Notes on the study in general: Within each of all four CD4+ subsets, Type 1 diabetes patients had TCRB CDR3s that were moderately but significantly shorter.

No antigen has been assigned to these receptors. The sample taken for sequencing was naive CD4+ T cells from blood. Every receptor here comes from a man aged 25-45 years with type 1 diabetes.

The chain employs TRBV15 and TRBJ2-3; possibly TRBD2 for D (5 bases). V lost 9 bases, J lost 0 bases, and 13 bases lay in between. Germline-derived CDR1 and CDR2 are LNHNV and YYDKDF (reference sequence). The CDR3 spans 14 residues. This CDR3 is CATATGTSTDTQYF. The CDR3 bases are TGTGCCACAGCTACGGGAACTAGCACAGATACGCAGTATTTT.

The chain has TRBV18 and TRBJ2-7; the match to TRBD1 covers 7 bases. Germline trimming cut 5 bases from V and 5 bases from J; bases unmatched to any gene: 9. Germline CDR1 is KGHSH and CDR2 is LQKENI. The CDR3 loop spans 14 amino acids. The CDR3 sequence: CASSIRDSSDEQYF. CDR3 nucleotides: TGTGCCAGCTCAATCCGGGACAGTAGCGACGAGCAGTACTTC. Full variable domain (remainder filled in from reference TRBV18 and TRBJ2-7): NAGVMQNPRHLVRRRGQEARLRCSPMKGHSHVYWYRQLPEEGLKFMVYLQKENIIDESGMPKERFSAEFPKEGPSILRIQQVVRGDSAAYFCASSIRDSSDEQYFGPGTRLTVT.

This clone was detected only a few times. The chain recombines TRBV5-1 with TRBJ2-2, with 7 bases that match TRBD2. V was pared by 4 bases and J by 4 bases, with 10 bases of the junction left unmatched. The germline V gene encodes CDR1 SGHRS and CDR2 YFSETQ. CDR3 size: 16 residues. The CDR3 nucleotides are TGCGCCAGCAGCACCATGAGCGGGATATCCACCGGGGAGCTGTTTTTT. Translation gives CASSTMSGISTGELFF.

With respect to this clone: Other DNA variants within this sample encode the same CDR3. The gene calls are TRBV7-2 and TRBJ2-7; D perhaps matches TRBD1 (6 bases). CDR1 SGHTA and CDR2 FQGNSA come from the germline V gene. The CDR3 length is 14 residues. V lost 5 bases, J lost 0 bases, and 11 bases lay in between. In DNA, the CDR3 is TGTGCCAGCAGCCTAGGACAGACCTCCTACGAGCAGTACTTC. Translating gives CASSLGQTSYEQYF.

This clone was observed a few times. This chain connects TRBV9 to TRBJ2-7; perhaps TRBD1 as D (7 bases). This CDR3 contains 17 residues. Germline-derived CDR1 and CDR2 are SGDLS and YYNGEE. Trimming removed 3 bases from V and 2 bases from J, with 21 bases in between. CDR3 region: CASSARGVTGFTYEQYF. Written as DNA, the CDR3 is TGTGCCAGCAGCGCTAGGGGGGTGACAGGGTTCACCTACGAGCAGTACTTC.

This clone has a handful of counts. The chain carries TRBV2 and TRBJ2-7; tentative D call: TRBD2 (5 bases). The V gene lost 7 bases and the J gene lost 5 bases, with 18 bases spanning the gap. Germline loops: CDR1 SNHLY, CDR2 FYNNEI. The CDR3 loop spans 14 amino acids. In DNA, the CDR3 is TGTGCCAGCAATATTGAGGACTTATACCACGAGCAGTACTTC. It encodes CASNIEDLYHEQYF.

This clone was found a few times. V gene TRBV6-6 combines with J gene TRBJ1-1; 8 nucleotides agree with TRBD1. V lost 6 bases, J lost 1 base, and 4 bases stayed unmatched. Germline loops: CDR1 MNHNY, CDR2 SVGAGI (reference sequence). This CDR3 contains 14 residues. CDR3 loop: CASRGQETNTEAFF. The CDR3 nucleotides are TGTGCCAGCAGGGGACAGGAAACGAACACTGAAGCTTTCTTT.

The chain is built from TRBV6-6 and TRBJ1-1; D remains ambiguous. In germline, CDR1 is MNHNY, CDR2 SVGAGI (reference sequence). This CDR3 is built from 14 residues. V was clipped by 0 bases and J by 6 bases, with 11 bases between them. The CDR3 DNA reads TGTGCCAGCAGTTACTCTAATTTAGTCCCTGAAGCTTTCTTT. This gives the protein CASSYSNLVPEAFF.

The gene calls are TRBV7-2 and TRBJ2-7; TRBD1 matches at 9 bases. CDR3 size: 15 residues. Germline CDR1 and CDR2: SGHTA and FQGNSA. V dropped 2 bases and J dropped 3; count of bases not matched to a gene: 5. The CDR3 sequence: CASSLRQGVGYEQYF. The CDR3 DNA reads TGTGCCAGCAGCTTAAGACAGGGGGTTGGCTACGAGCAGTACTTC.

V gene TRBV11-3 combines with J gene TRBJ2-5, with TRBD1 matching 9 bases. CDR1 is SGHNT, CDR2 YENEEA, per germline. CDR3 length equals 16 residues. With V trimmed by 0 bases and J by 0 bases, 2 bases remained unmatched. CDR3 sequence reads: CASSLETGGYQETQYF. CDR3 sequence (DNA): TGTGCCAGCAGCTTAGAGACAGGGGGGTACCAAGAGACCCAGTACTTC.

The chain carries TRBV29-1 and TRBJ1-5; maybe TRBD1 (5 bases). The V gene lost 5 bases and the J gene lost 0 bases, with 14 bases spanning the gap. This CDR3 has 15 residues. From germline, CDR1 is SQVTM and CDR2 ANQGSEA. The CDR3 spells CSVSDGTHSNQPQHF. CDR3 DNA: TGCAGCGTTTCGGACGGGACCCATAGCAATCAGCCCCAGCATTTT.

CDR3 DNA: TGTGCCAGCAGTGAAGGTGGGGGGCACTCTGGAAACACCATATATTTT. It translates to CASSEGGGHSGNTIYF. This chain joins TRBV25-1 and TRBJ1-3, with D perhaps TRBD1 (6 bases). Germline CDR1 is MGHDK and CDR2 is SYGVNS. V lost 2 bases, J lost 0 bases, and 11 bases lay in between. The CDR3 spans 16 residues.

This clone was counted only a few times. The rearrangement uses TRBV29-1 and TRBJ2-7; no firm D call. CDR3 length: 13 amino acids. Deletions cut 3 bases from V and 4 bases from J, with 13 bases between. Germline-derived CDR1 and CDR2 are SQVTM and ANQGSEA. The CDR3 is CSVDNGGRYEQYF. The CDR3, as DNA: TGCAGCGTTGATAACGGCGGAAGATACGAGCAGTACTTC.

This sequence joins TRBV7-9 and TRBJ1-5; possibly TRBD1 for D (6 bases). The CDR3 length is 13 residues. The V gene's germline CDR1 is SEHNR and CDR2 FQNEAQ (reference sequence). Trimming pared 7 bases from V and 3 bases from J, leaving 10 bases between. The CDR3: CASTTGNNQPQHF. The CDR3 DNA reads TGTGCCAGCACGACAGGCAACAATCAGCCCCAGCATTTT.

This clone turned up a few times. This chain uses TRBV30 with TRBJ1-2; TRBD1 matches 7 bases. In germline, CDR1 is GTSNPN, CDR2 SVGIG (reference sequence). V dropped 2 bases and J dropped 1; count of bases not matched to a gene: 4. The CDR3 loop spans 14 amino acids. CDR3 sequence reads: CAWSLGTDNYGYTF. The CDR3 DNA is TGTGCCTGGAGTTTGGGGACAGATAACTATGGCTACACCTTC.